The present TCR beta chain was sequenced within a study of cytomegalovirus exposure and HLA in healthy donors (dated by TCRdb to 2016 to 2017). In terms of the full investigation: An earlier analysis of some 600 of the donors reported 276 Gb of sequence data and approximately 120 million unique TCR beta sequences obtained from about 179 million T cells. The number of donors typed differed by locus, with about 629-640 for A, B, C, DRB1 and DQB1, 522 for DQA1, approximately 570 for DPA1, and some 440 for DPB1. To study patterns of TCR occurrence, a later analysis re-analyzed previously published TCR beta repertoires from several hundred donors and added high-resolution HLA genotyping. The study combined high-throughput TCR immunosequencing, statistical association of individual TCRs with disease status, and machine learning to predict cytomegalovirus infection status. The study aimed to test whether signatures of past pathogen exposure could be identified by cataloging public T cell receptors. Genome-wide SNP genotypes for about 65% of the roughly 700 donors were used in a later genetic analysis, which treated that subset as a discovery cohort. Rather than drawing on any new phenotypic data, the later analysis identified candidate immune exposures from TCR beta sequences and the way those sequences occurred across donors. A handful of DR-DQ haplotypes were handled as single units for association and clustering because linkage in the cohort was strong. Every discovery cohort repertoire had been produced on one sequencing platform. Across some 400 genotyped donors of the cohort, an average of about 220,000 unique TCR beta nucleotide sequences per donor were sequenced, and 15% to 20% of those sequences were non-productive. The genetic ancestry cluster associated with self-reported Caucasian donors included over 80% of the 398 genotyped donors. About 320 gigabases of sequencing data and approximately 80 million unique TCR sequences were included in an early release covering 550 to 650 HLA-typed donors. Alongside the repertoire data, information on donor age, sex, ethnicity and CMV serostatus was compiled. HLA typing covered class I and class II loci at four-digit resolution. The study used immunosequencing to profile the T cell repertoires of hundreds of subjects and linked those repertoires to cytomegalovirus serostatus. An earlier analysis of around 640 of the donors used high-throughput TCR beta sequencing to judge whether each TCR beta V gene segment behaved as functional or pseudogenic. In addition to the first cohort of approximately 650 subjects, a separate validation cohort of under 150 different subjects was used.

CDR1 and CDR2 (SQVTM, ANQGSEA) derive from the germline V gene. Including the terminal cysteine and phenylalanine, the CDR3 comprises 17 residues. Here the CDR3 DNA is all that survives: 51 bases in frame from base 1. Trimming takes 5 bases off V and 1 base off J; junction bases not matched to a gene: 8. The cohort comprised around 690 healthy bone marrow donors. At the time of sampling, all cohort members were nominally healthy, though unrecorded immune exposures were likely present. The donor tested CMV seropositive, placing the donor among the 250 to 300 seropositive members of the cohort. A peripheral blood sample was collected from each donor, and TCR beta sequencing was performed on peripheral blood mononuclear cells. Genomic DNA was extracted from the blood cell samples with the Qiagen DNeasy Blood Extraction Kit. The library was produced with the immunoSEQ multiplex PCR assay. For the multiplex PCR, a mixture combining 60 forward primers for TCR Vbeta segments and 13 reverse primers for TCR Jbeta segments was used. A multiplex PCR assay on genomic DNA amplified the CDR3 region of rearranged TCR beta genes. The amplified TCR beta libraries were sequenced on the Illumina HiSeq System as 87-base-pair reads. Under the source paper's analysis protocol: In a later analysis, tens of millions of unique TCR beta chains were counted across the roughly 670 repertoires, and roughly 11 million of these chains were shared by at least two donors. Raw reads were error-corrected and collapsed into unique sequences with a nearest-neighbor algorithm that merged closely related sequences to remove PCR and sequencing errors. To assign V, D and J gene segments, CDR3 sequences were aligned to IMGT reference sequences. Each retained sequence needed at least a six-nucleotide match to both a V gene segment and a J gene segment. A rearrangement counted as productive if the CDR3 had no stop codons and remained in frame with V and J, and every other rearrangement counted as non-productive. CDR3 was defined by IMGT convention, running from the second conserved V-encoded cysteine to the conserved J-encoded phenylalanine. In an earlier analysis of 500 to 650 of the donors, sequences lacking an unambiguous match to a single V gene segment were excluded. In an earlier analysis of 450 to 700 of the donors, V segments were called functional above 56.7% productive rearrangements and were called segregating when the between-donor standard deviation exceeded 5%. A statistical classification framework was built to diagnose cytomegalovirus status from the catalog of TCR beta chain sequences. V and J gene assignment, in a later analysis, came from comparing TCR nucleotide sequences with IMGT/GENE-DB human TR gene sequences. A later analysis assigned CDR3 sequences and most-parsimonious VDJ recombination scenarios with the TCRdist pipeline. In a later analysis, each TCR beta chain was defined by its CDR3 amino acid sequence together with its V-gene family, and reads without a unique V-gene family were excluded. In a later analysis, approximately 590 highly shared, low-generation-probability nucleotide sequences were removed to address suspected cross-contamination and a sequencing artifact. A later analysis calculated a clonal expansion index for each public chain from normalized within-repertoire ranks of inferred template counts. A later analysis computed generation probabilities with a VDJ recombination model fitted to out-of-frame rearrangements, and checked the results against IGoR. In a later analysis, hypergeometric tests were used to score TCR-TCR, TCR-HLA and TCR-CMV co-occurrence, with a repertoire-size bias correction applied to TCR pairs. In a later analysis, false discovery rates were estimated by permuting HLA or CMV assignments 20 times. In a later analysis, co-occurring TCRs were grouped using DBSCAN, and TCRdist sequence similarity was added for clustering within HLA-allele-positive subsets. For co-occurrence clustering, repertoires with fewer than 30,000 or more than 120,000 public chains were excluded, along with a handful of repertoires with anomalous nucleotide sharing. Imported from immuneACCESS, the table was reduced by TCRdb to in-frame sequences with V and J called. These copies leave out some clones; in studies compared against another copy, an unresolved V gene accounts for under half, and the cause of the remainder is not known. Clone size and the V and J calls come from that table; the DNA yielded D and trimming. A total of fewer than 150,000 clones appear in this sample, approximately 80% of them only once. The top ten hold under 4.5% of the sample.

On this clone itself: Its antigen specificity is not known. No much larger clonotype is one base removed from it; base qualities were not supplied.

Overall results and qualifications from the work: According to a later analysis, parvovirus B19, influenza, CMV and Epstein-Barr virus appeared linked to several top co-occurrence clusters. Because the 87-base-pair reads could not distinguish some IMGT-functional V segments, including TRBV6-2 and TRBV6-3, those segments were excluded. It was suggested by the authors that the approach could potentially be generalized to other disease states and immunological phenotypes. In vitro tests confirmed that a few of the cytomegalovirus-associated TCR beta chains recognize cytomegalovirus antigens. CMV serostatus was the only immune exposure information available for the cohort. Most TCR sequences were seen in very few donors, while some public TCRs were found in many individuals. The study gave a list of 150 to 200 TCR beta chains associated with cytomegalovirus. In a later analysis, most CMV-associated TCR beta chains were found to appear HLA-restricted, with HLA associations seemingly driven largely by CMV exposure. When HLA alleles, especially DR and DQ, strongly co-occurred, TCR associations were difficult to assign to individual alleles. HLA typing was unavailable for some donors at each locus, so association tests used only the typed subset. In this cohort, only TCR beta chains were sequenced, and detectable features were limited by the absence of alpha or paired-chain data. In both the original and validation cohorts, the classifier was reported to diagnose cytomegalovirus status with high specificity and sensitivity. A further reported finding was that TCR beta sequences accurately predicted the HLA-A and HLA-B alleles for most subjects in the first cohort. In a later analysis, the rate of TCR association differed among HLA loci, with DRB1 alleles having the most associated TCRs and HLA-C alleles having the fewest. Compared with the 666-donor mean, donors in an Asian-associated ancestry cluster had fewer N-insertions in productive TCRs, according to a later genetic analysis. Linkage disequilibrium might explain the correlated functional status among segregating V segments, but an unknown experimental factor could not be ruled out. A cluster of highly shared sequence variants was judged likely to be a technical artifact of the sequencing pipeline. An earlier analysis of approximately 600 of the donors showed that most TCR beta V segments appeared in productive rearrangements either about 87% or about 30% of the time, which broadly matched IMGT annotations. A later analysis associated 15,000 to 20,000 TCR beta sequences with specific HLA alleles at a false discovery rate of 0.05. Sequencing depth was assumed to be roughly uniform across donors in the presence/absence analyses, though that assumption may not hold. Compared with equally common non-associated chains, HLA-associated TCR beta chains in a later analysis were more clonally expanded and had lower generation probabilities. Approximately 18 rarely observed V segments, including chromosome 9 orphons, were excluded from the earlier analysis of several hundred of the donors because counts were too low. An association between a missense DCLRE1C variant and V-gene and J-gene trimming of TCR beta chains was found in a later genetic analysis and replicated in an independent cohort.

The sample taken for sequencing was PBMCs. This chain joins TRBV29-1 to TRBJ2-6; the central 10 bases match TRBD2. The receptor comes from a man aged 40-49 years in good health and CMV-seropositive. The nucleotide sequence is given as TGCAGCGTTCGGGTAGCGGGAGGTCATTCTGGGGCCAACGTCCTGACTTTC. This gives the protein CSVRVAGGHSGANVLTF.